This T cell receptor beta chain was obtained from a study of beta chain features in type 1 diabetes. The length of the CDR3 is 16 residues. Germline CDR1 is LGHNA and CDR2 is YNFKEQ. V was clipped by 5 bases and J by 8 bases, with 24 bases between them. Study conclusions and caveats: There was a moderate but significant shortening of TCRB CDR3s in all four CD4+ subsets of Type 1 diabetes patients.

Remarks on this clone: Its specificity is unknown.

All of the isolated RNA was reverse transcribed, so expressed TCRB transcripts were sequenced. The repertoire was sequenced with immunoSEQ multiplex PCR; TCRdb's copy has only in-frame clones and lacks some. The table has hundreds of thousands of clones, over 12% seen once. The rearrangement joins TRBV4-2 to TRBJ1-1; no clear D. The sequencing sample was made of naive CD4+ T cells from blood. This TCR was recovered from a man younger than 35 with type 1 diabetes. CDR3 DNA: TGTGCCAGCAGCTATAAAAAGTTGGCCGCGGCGCACGAAGCTTTCTTT. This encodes CASSYKKLAAAHEAFF.